A selection of T cell receptor beta chains follows, all from one sample in a study of cytomegalovirus exposure and HLA in healthy donors. Sequencing was performed with immunoSEQ multiplex PCR; in TCRdb, only in-frame clones are kept and a portion is missing. The sample holds some 120,000 clones, 70% to 85% seen once. The sample was PBMCs. The receptors stem from a human donor in good health. The CDR3 runs from the conserved cysteine through the conserved F or W.

j_call,v_call,cdr3_aa
.,TRBV5-1,CASSFYGRGQGEQYF
TRBJ2-1,TRBV25-1,CASSEDSQSYNEQFF
TRBJ2-7,TRBV21-1,CASSKETSGSRSYEQYF
TRBJ2-2,TRBV4-1,CASSQQSSGLYTGELFF
TRBJ2-4,TRBV10-2,CASLGQGIAKNIQYF
TRBJ2-5,TRBV11-3,CASSLDRGRRGGETQYF
TRBJ2-1,TRBV18,CASSPGLAGAYNEQFF
TRBJ2-5,TRBV19,CASSTGQIQETQYF
TRBJ1-2,TRBV29-1,CSVGFSGQIYGYTF
TRBJ1-5,TRBV5-1,CASSAGDTVNQPQHF
TRBJ2-2,TRBV25-1,CASSGGTSGSFGELFF
TRBJ2-7,TRBV10-1,CASSESSGRKYEQYF
TRBJ1-1,TRBV19,CASSKIQDTEAFF
TRBJ2-4,TRBV16,CASSLDRFSAKNIQYF
TRBJ2-7,TRBV6-1,CASIISYEQYF
TRBJ2-3,TRBV9,CASSPQTRDTQYF
TRBJ2-7,TRBV6-6,CASSSGTEFHQYF
TRBJ2-1,TRBV7-6,CASSLTLGIGNEQFF
TRBJ1-2,TRBV10-2,CASGADGQYGYTF
TRBJ2-2,TRBV10-3,CAIRGQVNTGELFF
TRBJ1-3,TRBV4-1,CASSQQTGGGNTIYF
TRBJ1-1,TRBV11-2,CASSLDPGQGHLEAFF
TRBJ2-1,TRBV15,CATSRPSGTGDYNEQFF
TRBJ2-2,TRBV5-6,CASSLDRGAGELFF
TRBJ2-5,TRBV5-6,CASSLERVLRAGDTETQYF
TRBJ2-2,TRBV5-1,CASSMGTGPTGELFF
TRBJ2-5,TRBV5-1,CASSLALAGGQETQYF
TRBJ1-4,TRBV5-6,CASSSQQGRKLFF
TRBJ2-7,TRBV27,CASSLTGAHEQYF
TRBJ2-1,TRBV5-1,CASSFPETRGGRALYNEQFF
TRBJ2-3,TRBV6-6,CASSGSGGTDTQYF
TRBJ2-2,TRBV19,CASSTAGTGGTGELFF
TRBJ2-3,TRBV18,CASSPNTLAAQDTQYF
TRBJ1-2,TRBV19,CASSIRSTGAGGYTF
TRBJ2-1,TRBV27,CASSLGQGHNEQFF
TRBJ1-1,TRBV29-1,CSGSQGTEAFF
TRBJ2-1,TRBV7-9,CASSPPGAGGWNEQFF
TRBJ1-6,TRBV10-2,CASTLGTATSYNSPLHF
TRBJ2-1,TRBV27,CASRDPAVFSYNEQFF
TRBJ1-4,TRBV19,CASSQGTTNEKLFF
TRBJ1-3,TRBV19,CASGPVSGNTIYF